Presented here are 31 T cell receptor beta chains from one specimen sequenced in a study of T cell repertoires in cytomegalovirus infection. Each CDR3 protein is one row after TCRdb ran MiXCR on the reads. Among 110,000 to 150,000 distinct CDR3 sequences, 32% were seen once, and the ten largest hold around 50%. Their antigens are not known. The sample was CD8+ T cells from cultured PBMCs, taken from culture after CMV antigen stimulation. Source of these receptors: a human donor in good health (CMV status not recorded). Some clones in this sample may be carry-over from other donors' samples.

The genes are TRBV6-5 and TRBJ1-5, with D unresolved. CDR3 length equals 16 residues. Germline V gene data show CDR1 as MNHEY and CDR2 as SVGAGI. The V gene lost 6 bases and the J gene lost 2 bases, with 17 bases spanning the gap. CDR3: CASSLNTPSGNQPQHF. The CDR3, as DNA: TGTGCCAGCAGCCTCAACACCCCCTCCGGCAATCAGCCCCAGCATTTT.

The chain links TRBV11-3 to TRBJ2-1; the match to TRBD1 covers 11 bases. Germline CDR1 is SGHNT and CDR2 is YENEEA. This CDR3 contains 17 residues. Trimming cost V 1 base and J 7 bases; bases outside gene matches: 9. The CDR3 loop is CASSLGPLGQGVNEQFF. The CDR3 bases are TGTGCCAGCAGCTTAGGACCCTTGGGACAGGGGGTAAATGAGCAGTTCTTC.

CDR3 in DNA: TGCAGTGCTAGAGATCTGTTTTCTAGGGCCACAGATACGCAGTATTTT. It encodes CSARDLFSRATDTQYF. The chain joins TRBV20-1 to TRBJ2-3; D remains ambiguous. CDR1 and CDR2 from the germline V gene are DFQATT and SNEGSKA (reference sequence). Trimming removed 0 bases at V and 2 bases at J, with 15 bases between. This CDR3 is 16 amino acids long.

This clonotype was detected only a few times. This chain joins TRBV27 and TRBJ1-2, with TRBD1 as a possible D gene (5 bases). CDR1 and CDR2 from the germline V gene are MNHEY and SMNVEV (reference sequence). CDR3 length equals 15 residues. V was trimmed by 6 bases and J by 7 bases, leaving 21 bases between them. In nucleotides, the CDR3 is TGTGCCAGCAGACCAGGGAGGGCGCCTCCCGGTGGCTACACCTTC. Amino acids: CASRPGRAPPGGYTF.

This chain's CDR3 is CASSEVDGAYSYEQYF. The CDR3 region has the DNA TGTGCCAGCAGTGAAGTGGACGGGGCTTATTCCTACGAGCAGTACTTC. The J gene is TRBJ2-7, the V gene TRBV25-1; tentatively, D is TRBD1 or TRBD2 (5 bases each). The CDR3 sequence is 16 residues long. V was trimmed by 2 bases and J by 1 base, leaving 15 bases between them. Germline CDR1 and CDR2: MGHDK and SYGVNS.

This clonotype was observed a handful of times. The rearrangement uses TRBV13 and TRBJ1-2; D unresolved. Looked up from germline, CDR1 is PRHDT and CDR2 is FYEKMQ (reference sequence). The CDR3 consists of 15 residues. Trimming took 0 bases from V and 3 from J, leaving 11 bases between them. The CDR3 sequence is CASSLGGEDYYGYTF. The CDR3 DNA reads as TGTGCCAGCAGCTTAGGTGGGGAAGACTACTATGGCTACACCTTC. Using reference TRBV13 and TRBJ1-2 for the parts outside the CDR3, the full variable domain is AAGVIQSPRHLIKEKRETATLKCYPIPRHDTVYWYQQGPGQDPQFLISFYEKMQSDKGSIPDRFSAQQFSDYHSELNMSSLELGDSALYFCASSLGGEDYYGYTFGSGTRLTVV.

This clonotype was seen at least ten times. This chain uses TRBV6-5 with TRBJ2-1; TRBD1 aligns across 7 bases. Unmatched junction bases numbered 3, after V lost 1 base and J lost 6 bases. Germline CDR1 MNHEY, CDR2 SVGAGI. CDR3 length: 14 residues. The CDR3 sequence: CASSYYQGVNEQFF. DNA for the CDR3: TGTGCCAGCAGTTACTACCAGGGGGTCAATGAGCAGTTCTTC.

The chain is built from TRBV2 and TRBJ1-2, with no clear D. Per the germline V gene, CDR1 is SNHLY and CDR2 is FYNNEI. The CDR3 spans 15 residues. V lost 5 bases and J lost 4, with 17 bases in between. CDR3 sequence reads: CASSNSIPDFYGYTF. As DNA, the CDR3 is TGTGCCAGCAGTAATTCAATACCGGACTTCTATGGCTACACCTTC.

The J gene is TRBJ1-1, the V gene TRBV15; no reliable D call. The CDR3 length is 14 residues. V was shortened by 0 bases and J by 6 bases, with 11 bases between the two germline ends. Germline CDR1 LNHNV, CDR2 YYDKDF (reference sequence). The CDR3 is CATSRDPGYAEAFF. The CDR3 DNA follows: TGTGCCACCAGCAGAGATCCGGGTTACGCTGAAGCTTTCTTT.

This clonotype was counted a few times. The rearrangement links TRBV7-6 to TRBJ2-3, with 14 bases aligning to TRBD2. V lost 5 bases, J lost 7 bases, and 5 bases stayed unmatched. CDR1 SGHVS and CDR2 FNYEAQ come from the germline V gene. CDR3 length equals 15 residues. Here the CDR3 reads CASSPGLAGVNTQYF. CDR3 coding DNA: TGTGCCAGCAGCCCGGGACTAGCGGGGGTAAATACGCAGTATTTT.

This clonotype has more than one count but fewer than ten. In DNA, the CDR3 is TGTGCCAGCAGCCTCGACGGATACGGCGTGCAGTACTTC. Translated: CASSLDGYGVQYF. The chain recombines TRBV12-3 or TRBV12-4 with TRBJ2-7; unclear D gene. This CDR3 is 13 amino acids long. The V end was cut by 6 bases, the J end by 9 bases, with 18 bases between.

The sample holds a few counts of this clonotype. The gene calls are TRBV12-3 or TRBV12-4 and TRBJ2-3; D is undetermined. The CDR3 sequence is 14 residues long. V lost 8 bases and J lost 3, with 15 bases in between. The CDR3 DNA reads as TGTGCCAGCGGACGAACCACAGCGACAGATACGCAGTATTTT. This encodes CASGRTTATDTQYF.

This sequence joins TRBV6-6 and TRBJ2-3, with TRBD2 identical over 9 bases. Germline V gene data show CDR1 as MNHNY and CDR2 as SVGAGI (reference sequence). The CDR3 consists of 14 residues. V dropped 6 bases and J dropped 4; count of bases not matched to a gene: 5. CDR3 loop: CASSPLAGADTQYF. CDR3 bases: TGTGCCAGCAGCCCACTAGCGGGTGCAGATACGCAGTATTTT.

V usage is TRBV7-9 and J usage is TRBJ1-5, with 7 bases fitting TRBD1. Germline V lookup: CDR1 SEHNR, CDR2 FQNEAQ (reference sequence). This CDR3 comprises 14 residues. With 5 bases clipped from V and 15 bases from J, the junction kept 16 bases outside the gene matches. CDR3 nucleotide sequence: TGTGCCAGCAGCCCCACCGTGCGGGACAGCCCTTTGCATTTT. Translated, it gives CASSPTVRDSPLHF.

V usage is TRBV12-3 or TRBV12-4 and J usage is TRBJ2-1; 8 bases are a match to TRBD2. J gave up 7 bases and V 3 bases, and 8 bases lay outside the gene matches. The CDR3 is 15 amino acids. This CDR3 reads CASSFPAGGRNEQFF. In DNA, the CDR3 is TGTGCCAGCAGTTTTCCGGCGGGGGGCCGGAATGAGCAGTTCTTC.

This rearrangement joins TRBV27 to TRBJ2-7; 8 bases are shared with TRBD1. J lost 2 bases, V lost 3 bases, and 9 bases had no gene match. Germline V gene sequence: CDR1 MNHEY, CDR2 SMNVEV (reference sequence). This CDR3 contains 16 residues. CDR3 sequence (DNA): TGTGCCAGCAGTTTTTCACAGGGGGAGGTACCCTACGAGCAGTACTTC. Translating gives CASSFSQGEVPYEQYF.

This clonotype came up a few times. No DNA is shown, since the ends of the CDR3 on it are uncertain; the CDR3 is the one TCRdb lists. The chain carries TRBV6-2 or TRBV6-3 and TRBJ1-5; the table calls TRBD1, which could not be checked here. The germline V gene encodes CDR1 MNHEY and CDR2 SVGEGT. The CDR3 region is 14 residues in length, termini included. The CDR3 loop is CASSSSTLRGPQHF.

In the case of this clonotype: A much bigger clone sits one base away, suggesting this may be a read error. CDR3 loop: CVSSQAPGPGPYNSPLHF. The CDR3 DNA is TGCGTCAGCAGCCAAGCCCCGGGCCCGGGCCCCTATAATTCACCCCTCCACTTT. The chain is built from TRBV4-1 and TRBJ1-6; D is uncertain. CDR1 is MGHRA, CDR2 YSYEKL, per germline. The CDR3 loop spans 18 amino acids.

This clonotype was seen more than once but under ten times. The chain couples TRBV19 to TRBJ1-1; D is unclear. The germline V gene has CDR1 LNHDA and CDR2 SQIVND (reference sequence). CDR3 size: 16 residues. Trimming cost V 7 bases and J 1 base, with 19 bases left between them. The CDR3 bases are TGTGCCAGTACTCCGAAAACAAGGGTGACGAACACTGAAGCTTTCTTT. This translates into CASTPKTRVTNTEAFF.

This clonotype was counted only a few times. The gene calls are TRBV2 and TRBJ1-5; no clear D gene. Trimming removed 0 bases at V and 4 bases at J, with 7 bases between. Germline V CDR1 and CDR2: SNHLY, FYNNEI. The CDR3 runs to 14 residues. Here the CDR3 DNA reads TGTGCCAGCAGTGAAGCAGGGAGGAATCAGCCCCAGCATTTT. As protein: CASSEAGRNQPQHF.

V is TRBV5-6 and J is TRBJ2-3; the D gene is possibly TRBD2 (6 bases). CDR1 SGHDT and CDR2 YYEEEE come from the germline V gene. V lost 2 bases and J 1 base, leaving 8 bases between the germline ends. The CDR3 sequence is 14 residues long. This chain's CDR3 is CASSFWRGTDTQYF. The DNA for the CDR3 is TGTGCCAGCAGCTTCTGGAGGGGCACAGATACGCAGTATTTT.

The chain recombines TRBV7-2 with TRBJ2-3; 12 bases map to TRBD2. Germline V gene lookup returns CDR1 SGHTA and CDR2 FQGNSA. V was pared by 5 bases and J by 6 bases, with 9 bases of the junction left unmatched. This CDR3 comprises 16 residues. CDR3 loop: CASSRAGLAGRDTQYF. CDR3 DNA sequence: TGTGCCAGCAGCCGGGCTGGACTAGCGGGGAGGGATACGCAGTATTTT.

The chain has TRBV15 and TRBJ2-5; 12 nucleotides align to TRBD2. Germline V gene sequence: CDR1 LNHNV, CDR2 YYDKDF (reference sequence). The CDR3 has 17 residues. Germline trimming cut 0 bases from V and 5 bases from J; bases unmatched to any gene: 7. The CDR3 sequence is CATSREASGGVRETQYF. The CDR3 DNA reads TGTGCCACCAGCAGAGAGGCTAGCGGGGGGGTACGGGAGACCCAGTACTTC.

This clonotype occurred many times. The chain joins TRBV19 to TRBJ1-6; 9 bases agree with TRBD1. The CDR3 consists of 15 residues. The ends lost 4 bases at V and 6 bases at J; junction bases unmatched: 4. Germline CDR1 is LNHDA and CDR2 is SQIVND (reference sequence). CDR3 nucleotide sequence: TGTGCCAGTAGTAACCAGGGACAGGGTAATTCACCCCTCCACTTT. Amino acids: CASSNQGQGNSPLHF.

As regards this clonotype: This may stem from a read error, because a much larger clone lies one nucleotide away. The chain couples TRBV7-7 to TRBJ2-2, with a possible D match to TRBD2 (6 bases). Germline lookup yields CDR1 SSHAT and CDR2 FNYEAQ (reference sequence). This CDR3 region has 16 residues. This chain's CDR3 is CASRLADAGNTGELFF. CDR3 in DNA: TGTGCCAGCAGATTAGCGGACGCAGGGAACACCGGGGAGCTGTTTTTT.

The chain links TRBV4-1 to TRBJ2-5; 9 bases line up with TRBD1. The trim removed 4 bases at V and 5 bases at J, leaving 8 bases unmatched. This CDR3 has 15 residues. Germline V gene sequence: CDR1 MGHRA, CDR2 YSYEKL. CDR3 nucleotides: TGCGCCAGCAGCCCGGCGGGGACAGGGAGGGAGACCCAGTACTTC. Protein product: CASSPAGTGRETQYF.

This clonotype was seen at least ten times. The genes are TRBV6-4 and TRBJ2-1; unclear D gene. The CDR3 loop spans 14 amino acids. Trimming cost V 4 bases and J 6 bases, with 13 bases left between them. Looked up from germline, CDR1 is MRHNA and CDR2 is SNTAGT. CDR3 bases: TGTGCCAGCAGTGCAGAGTATTCCGGCAATGAGCAGTTCTTC. It specifies CASSAEYSGNEQFF.

This clonotype has a handful of counts. The rearrangement joins TRBV20-1 to TRBJ2-2, with 8 nucleotides matching TRBD1. CDR3 size: 15 residues. Unmatched junction bases numbered 2, after V lost 1 base and J lost 1 base. In germline, CDR1 is DFQATT, CDR2 SNEGSKA (reference sequence). CDR3 bases: TGCAGTGCTAGAGGACAGGGGCTGAACACCGGGGAGCTGTTTTTT. Translated: CSARGQGLNTGELFF.

DNA for the CDR3: TGTGCCAGCATCCCGCCGGGGTTCAATTCACCCCTCCACTTT. Its protein product is CASIPPGFNSPLHF. The chain uses TRBV6-6 and TRBJ1-6, with D uncertain. Trimming pared 7 bases from V and 7 bases from J, leaving 14 bases between. This CDR3 comprises 14 residues. Germline V gives CDR1 MNHNY, CDR2 SVGAGI (reference sequence).

The V and J genes are TRBV12-3 or TRBV12-4 and TRBJ2-3; no definite D call. The CDR3 consists of 14 residues. V was clipped by 6 bases and J by 0 bases, with 10 bases between them. DNA of the CDR3: TGTGCCAGCAGCCATAGTCCGAGCACAGATACGCAGTATTTT. It codes for CASSHSPSTDTQYF.

This clonotype was detected a few times. J is TRBJ2-1 and V is TRBV19; no clear D gene. Trimming removed 4 bases at V and 6 bases at J, with 19 bases between. Germline loops: CDR1 LNHDA, CDR2 SQIVND (reference sequence). This CDR3 has 16 residues. The CDR3 DNA is TGTGCCAGTAGTACCCTCGGGCAGAAAACTTTCAATGAGCAGTTCTTC. Translating it yields CASSTLGQKTFNEQFF. Complete variable domain (other parts from reference TRBV19 and TRBJ2-1): DGGITQSPKYLFRKEGQNVTLSCEQNLNHDAMYWYRQDPGQGLRLIYYSQIVNDFQKGDIAEGYSVSREKKESFPLTVTSAQKNPTAFYLCASSTLGQKTFNEQFFGPGTRLTVL.